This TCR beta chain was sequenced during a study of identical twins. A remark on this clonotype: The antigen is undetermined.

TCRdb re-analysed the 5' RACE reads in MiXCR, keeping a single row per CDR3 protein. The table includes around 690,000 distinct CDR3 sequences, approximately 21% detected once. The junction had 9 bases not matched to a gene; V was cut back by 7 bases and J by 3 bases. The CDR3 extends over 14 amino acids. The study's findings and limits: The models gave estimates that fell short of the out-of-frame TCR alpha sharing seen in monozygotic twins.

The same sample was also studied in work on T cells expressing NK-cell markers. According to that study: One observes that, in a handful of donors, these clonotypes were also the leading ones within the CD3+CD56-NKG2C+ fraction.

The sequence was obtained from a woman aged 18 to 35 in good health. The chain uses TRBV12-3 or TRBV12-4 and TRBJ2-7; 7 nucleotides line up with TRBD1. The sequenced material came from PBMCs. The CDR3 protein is CASTRTGSIYEQYF. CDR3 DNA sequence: TGTGCCAGCACCCGGACAGGAAGCATCTACGAGCAGTACTTC.